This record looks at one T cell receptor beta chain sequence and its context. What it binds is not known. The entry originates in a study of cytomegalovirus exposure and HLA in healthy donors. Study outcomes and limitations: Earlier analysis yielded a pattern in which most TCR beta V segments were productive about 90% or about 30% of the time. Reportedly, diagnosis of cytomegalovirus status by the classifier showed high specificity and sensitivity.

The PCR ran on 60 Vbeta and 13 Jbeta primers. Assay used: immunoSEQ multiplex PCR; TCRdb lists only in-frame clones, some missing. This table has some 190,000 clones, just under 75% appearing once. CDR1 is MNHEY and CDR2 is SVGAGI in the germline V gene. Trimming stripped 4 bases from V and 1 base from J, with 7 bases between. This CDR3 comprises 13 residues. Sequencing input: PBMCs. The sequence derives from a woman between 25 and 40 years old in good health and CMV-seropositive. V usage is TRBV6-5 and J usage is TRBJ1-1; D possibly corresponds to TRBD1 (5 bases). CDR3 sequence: CASSSGPNTEAFF. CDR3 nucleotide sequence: TGTGCCAGCAGTTCAGGGCCGAACACTGAAGCTTTCTTT.